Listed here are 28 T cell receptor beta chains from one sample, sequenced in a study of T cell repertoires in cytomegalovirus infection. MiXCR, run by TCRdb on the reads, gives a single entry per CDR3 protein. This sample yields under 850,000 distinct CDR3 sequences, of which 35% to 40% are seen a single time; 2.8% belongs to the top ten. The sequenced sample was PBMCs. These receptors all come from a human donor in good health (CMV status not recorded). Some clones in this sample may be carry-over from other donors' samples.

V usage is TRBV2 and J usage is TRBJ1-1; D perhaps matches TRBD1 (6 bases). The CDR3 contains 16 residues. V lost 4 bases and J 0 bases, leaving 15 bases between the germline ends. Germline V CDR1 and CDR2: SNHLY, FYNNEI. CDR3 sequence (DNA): TGTGCCAGCAGTGTAGAGGGGGGGAAGATGAACACTGAAGCTTTCTTT. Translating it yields CASSVEGGKMNTEAFF.

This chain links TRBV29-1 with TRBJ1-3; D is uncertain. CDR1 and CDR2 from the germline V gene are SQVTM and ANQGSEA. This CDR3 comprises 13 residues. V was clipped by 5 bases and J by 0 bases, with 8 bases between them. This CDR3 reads CSVSHSSGNTIYF. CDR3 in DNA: TGCAGCGTTTCCCATAGCTCTGGAAACACCATATATTTT.

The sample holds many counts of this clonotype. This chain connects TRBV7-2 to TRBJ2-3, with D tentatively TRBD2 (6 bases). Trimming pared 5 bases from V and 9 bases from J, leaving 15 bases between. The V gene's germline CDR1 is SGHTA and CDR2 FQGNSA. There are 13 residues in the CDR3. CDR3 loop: CASSQPGTDTQYF. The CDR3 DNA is TGTGCCAGCAGCCAACCCGGGACTGACACGCAGTATTTT.

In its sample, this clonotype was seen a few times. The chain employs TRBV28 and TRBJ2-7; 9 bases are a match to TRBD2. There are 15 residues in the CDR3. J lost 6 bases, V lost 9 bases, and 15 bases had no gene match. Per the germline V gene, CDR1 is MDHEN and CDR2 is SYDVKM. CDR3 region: CASTQRASGKVEQYF. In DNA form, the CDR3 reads TGTGCCAGTACCCAGCGGGCTAGCGGGAAGGTCGAGCAGTACTTC.

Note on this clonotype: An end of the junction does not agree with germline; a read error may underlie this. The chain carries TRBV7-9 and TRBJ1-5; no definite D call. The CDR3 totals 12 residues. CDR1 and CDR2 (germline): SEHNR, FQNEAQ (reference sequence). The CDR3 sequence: CSSSLGGQPQHF. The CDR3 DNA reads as TGTTCCAGCAGCTTAGGTGGCCAGCCCCAGCATTTT. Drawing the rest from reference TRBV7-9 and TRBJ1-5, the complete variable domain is DTGVSQNPRHKITKRGQNVTFRCDPISEHNRLYWYRQTLGQGPEFLTYFQNEAQLEKSRLLSDRFSAERPKGSFSTLEIQRTEQGDSAMYLCSSSLGGQPQHFGDGTRLSIL.

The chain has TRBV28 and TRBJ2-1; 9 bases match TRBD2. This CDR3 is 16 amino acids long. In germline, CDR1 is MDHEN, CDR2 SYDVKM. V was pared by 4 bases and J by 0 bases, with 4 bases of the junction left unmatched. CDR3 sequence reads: CASSSHSGSSYNEQFF. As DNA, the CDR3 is TGTGCCAGCAGTTCCCATAGCGGGAGCTCCTACAATGAGCAGTTCTTC.

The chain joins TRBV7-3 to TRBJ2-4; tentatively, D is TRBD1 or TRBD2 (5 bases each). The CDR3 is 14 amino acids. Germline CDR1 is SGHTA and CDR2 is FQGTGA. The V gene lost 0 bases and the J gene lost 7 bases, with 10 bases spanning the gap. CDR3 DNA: TGTGCCAGCAGCTTAACAGGGGAGTGGAACATTCAGTACTTC. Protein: CASSLTGEWNIQYF.

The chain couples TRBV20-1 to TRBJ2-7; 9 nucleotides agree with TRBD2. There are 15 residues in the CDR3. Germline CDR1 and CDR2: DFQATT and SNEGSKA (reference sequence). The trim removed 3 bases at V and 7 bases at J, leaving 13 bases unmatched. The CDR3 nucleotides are TGCAGTGCTAGCCTTAGCGGGAGAGGCTTTCGGGAGCAGTACTTC. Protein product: CSASLSGRGFREQYF.

CDR3 region: CASSGGTSGYNEQFF. The CDR3 bases are TGTGCCAGCAGCGGGGGGACTAGCGGGTACAATGAGCAGTTCTTC. This chain uses TRBV7-3 with TRBJ2-1; 12 bases are a match to TRBD2. The CDR3 extends over 15 amino acids. V lost 5 bases to trimming and J lost 4 bases; unmatched junction nucleotides: 3. Germline V CDR1 and CDR2: SGHTA, FQGTGA.

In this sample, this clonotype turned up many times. Here the CDR3 reads CASRRKPAGEVNEQFF. The CDR3 region has the DNA TGTGCTAGCCGAAGAAAGCCCGCAGGGGAGGTCAATGAGCAGTTCTTC. V usage is TRBV7-2 and J usage is TRBJ2-1; D is tentatively TRBD1 or TRBD2 (6 bases each). The CDR3 loop spans 16 amino acids. Germline V gene sequence: CDR1 SGHTA, CDR2 FQGNSA.

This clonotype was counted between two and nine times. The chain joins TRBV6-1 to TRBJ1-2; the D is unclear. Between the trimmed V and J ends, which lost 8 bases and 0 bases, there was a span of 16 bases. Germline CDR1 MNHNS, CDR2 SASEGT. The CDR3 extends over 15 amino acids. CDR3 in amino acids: CASARTQHTNYGYTF. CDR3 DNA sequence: TGTGCCAGCGCCCGGACGCAGCACACTAACTATGGCTACACCTTC.

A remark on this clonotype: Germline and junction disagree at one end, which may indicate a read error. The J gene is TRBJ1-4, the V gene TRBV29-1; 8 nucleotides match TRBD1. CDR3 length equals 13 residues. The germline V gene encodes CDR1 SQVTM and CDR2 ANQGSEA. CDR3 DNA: TGCAGCGCCCGGACAGGGTGGCGTGAAAAAATGTTTTTT. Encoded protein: CSARTGWREKMFF.

The chain's CDR3 is CASSFARRGGNQPQHF. Written as DNA, the CDR3 is TGTGCCAGCAGTTTCGCGAGACGAGGGGGCAATCAGCCCCAGCATTTT. The chain carries TRBV12-3 or TRBV12-4 and TRBJ1-5; D is perhaps TRBD1 (5 bases). With 3 bases removed from V and 2 bases from J, the gap between germline ends came to 14 bases. The CDR3 runs to 16 residues.

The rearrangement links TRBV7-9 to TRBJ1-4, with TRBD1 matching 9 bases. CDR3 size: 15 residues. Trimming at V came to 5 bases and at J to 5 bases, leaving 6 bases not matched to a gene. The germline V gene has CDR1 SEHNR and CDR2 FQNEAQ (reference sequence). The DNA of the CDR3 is TGTGCCAGCAGCATCGGGACAGGGTTCAATGAAAAACTGTTTTTT. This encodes CASSIGTGFNEKLFF.

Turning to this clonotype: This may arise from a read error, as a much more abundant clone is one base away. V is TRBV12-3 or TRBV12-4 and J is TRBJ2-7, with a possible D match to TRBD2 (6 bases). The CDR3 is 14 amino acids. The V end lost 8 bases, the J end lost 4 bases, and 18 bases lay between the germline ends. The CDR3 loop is CASSAGGGLYEQYF. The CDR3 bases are TGTGCCAGCTCGGCTGGGGGAGGTTTGTACGAGCAGTACTTC.

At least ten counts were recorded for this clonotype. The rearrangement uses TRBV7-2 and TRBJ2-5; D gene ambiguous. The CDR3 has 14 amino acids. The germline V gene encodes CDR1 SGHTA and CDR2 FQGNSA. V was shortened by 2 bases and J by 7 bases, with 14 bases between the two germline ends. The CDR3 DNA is TGTGCCAGCAGCTTACAAGGGATGCCAGGGACCCAGTACTTC. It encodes CASSLQGMPGTQYF.

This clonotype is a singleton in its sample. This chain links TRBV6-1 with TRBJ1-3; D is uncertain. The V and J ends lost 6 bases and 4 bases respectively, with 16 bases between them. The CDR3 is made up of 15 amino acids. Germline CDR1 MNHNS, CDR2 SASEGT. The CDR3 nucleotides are TGTGCCAGCAGCAGCCTTGGGGAGGCAGGAAACACCATATATTTT. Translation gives CASSSLGEAGNTIYF.

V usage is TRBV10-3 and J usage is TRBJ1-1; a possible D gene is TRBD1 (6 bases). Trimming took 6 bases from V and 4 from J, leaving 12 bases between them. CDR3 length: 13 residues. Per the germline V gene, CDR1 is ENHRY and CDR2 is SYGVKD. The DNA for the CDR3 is TGTGCCATCAGATCAGCAGGGGTCACTGAAGCTTTCTTT. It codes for CAIRSAGVTEAFF.

CDR3 nucleotides: TGTGCCAGCAGCGAGCAAGCGGGCACAGATACGCAGTATTTT. Its protein is CASSEQAGTDTQYF. This chain joins TRBV12-3 or TRBV12-4 and TRBJ2-3; weak D call: TRBD2 (5 bases). CDR3 size: 14 residues. Trimming left V 6 bases short and J 1 base short, with 11 bases between.

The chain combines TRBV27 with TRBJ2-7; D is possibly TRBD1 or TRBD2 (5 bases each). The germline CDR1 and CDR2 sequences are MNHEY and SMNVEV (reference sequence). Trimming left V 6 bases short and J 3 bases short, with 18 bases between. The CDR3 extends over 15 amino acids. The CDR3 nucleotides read TGTGCCAGCAGCTCCAACGGGGACCCCAACTACGAGCAGTACTTC. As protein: CASSSNGDPNYEQYF.

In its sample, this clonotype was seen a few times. DNA for the CDR3: TGTGCCAGCAGCTTAGTTGGACACAACCTGAACACCGGGGAGCTGTTTTTT. This codes for CASSLVGHNLNTGELFF. This chain uses TRBV7-8 with TRBJ2-2, with TRBD1 as a possible D gene (5 bases). The CDR3 consists of 17 residues. Trimming removed 1 base from V and 1 base from J, with 13 bases in between. Germline V gene lookup returns CDR1 SGHVS and CDR2 FQNEAQ.

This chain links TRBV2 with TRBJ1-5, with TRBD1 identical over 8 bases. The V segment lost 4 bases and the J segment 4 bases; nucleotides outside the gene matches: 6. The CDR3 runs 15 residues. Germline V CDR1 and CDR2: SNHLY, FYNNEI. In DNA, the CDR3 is TGTGCCAGCAGTGTAGGTCAGGGGGCAAATCAGCCCCAGCATTTT. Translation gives CASSVGQGANQPQHF.

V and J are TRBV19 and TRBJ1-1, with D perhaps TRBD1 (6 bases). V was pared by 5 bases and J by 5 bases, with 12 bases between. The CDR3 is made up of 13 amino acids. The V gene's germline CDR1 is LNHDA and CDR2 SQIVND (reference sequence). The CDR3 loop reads CASSRQGKTEAFF. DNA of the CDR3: TGTGCCAGTAGTCGGCAGGGGAAAACTGAAGCTTTCTTT.

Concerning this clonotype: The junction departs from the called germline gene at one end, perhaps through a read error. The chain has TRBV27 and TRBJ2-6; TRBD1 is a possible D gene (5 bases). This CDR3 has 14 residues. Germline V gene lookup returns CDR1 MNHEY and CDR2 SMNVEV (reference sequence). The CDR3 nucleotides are TGTGCCAGCACCCCAGGGTCTGGGGCCAACGTCCTGAATTTC. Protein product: CASTPGSGANVLNF.

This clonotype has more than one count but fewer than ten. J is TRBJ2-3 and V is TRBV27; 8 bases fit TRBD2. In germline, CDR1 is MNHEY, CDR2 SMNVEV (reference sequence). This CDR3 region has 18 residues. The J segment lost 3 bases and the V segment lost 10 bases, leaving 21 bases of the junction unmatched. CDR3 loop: CATFGRGDLTVGTDTQYF. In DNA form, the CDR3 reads TGTGCCACCTTCGGGCGGGGGGATTTAACTGTGGGGACAGATACGCAGTATTTT.

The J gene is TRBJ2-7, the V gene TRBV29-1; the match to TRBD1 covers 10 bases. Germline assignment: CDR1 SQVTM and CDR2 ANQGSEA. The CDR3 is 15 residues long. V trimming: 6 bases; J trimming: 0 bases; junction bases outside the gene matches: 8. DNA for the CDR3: TGCAGCGTCGCTATCGGGACAGGGGCCTCCTACGAGCAGTACTTC. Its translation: CSVAIGTGASYEQYF.

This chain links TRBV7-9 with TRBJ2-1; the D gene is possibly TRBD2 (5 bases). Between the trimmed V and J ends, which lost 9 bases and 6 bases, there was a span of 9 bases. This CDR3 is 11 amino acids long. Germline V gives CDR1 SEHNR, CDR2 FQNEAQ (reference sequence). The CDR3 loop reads CASRSGNEQFF. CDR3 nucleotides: TGTGCCAGTAGGAGCGGCAATGAGCAGTTCTTC. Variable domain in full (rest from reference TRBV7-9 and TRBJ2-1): DTGVSQNPRHKITKRGQNVTFRCDPISEHNRLYWYRQTLGQGPEFLTYFQNEAQLEKSRLLSDRFSAERPKGSFSTLEIQRTEQGDSAMYLCASRSGNEQFFGPGTRLTVL.

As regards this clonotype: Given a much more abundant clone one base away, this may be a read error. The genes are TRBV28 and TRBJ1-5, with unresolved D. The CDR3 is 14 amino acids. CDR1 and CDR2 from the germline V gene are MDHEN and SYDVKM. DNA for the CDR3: TGTGCCAGCATTTTATCAGGCATCAATCAGCCCCAGCATTTT. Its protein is CASILSGINQPQHF.